Listed below are T cell receptor beta chains from one sample, sequenced in a study of tumor and adjacent non-tumor tissue in lung cancer. Each CDR3 protein is one row after TCRdb ran MiXCR on the multiplex PCR reads. Found here are roughly 120,000 distinct CDR3 sequences, roughly 77% of them singletons; the top ten hold under 45%. Material: lung tumor tissue. These receptors originate from a woman in her sixties or seventies with non-small cell lung cancer. The conserved cysteine and the conserved F or W are not part of the CDR3 here.

J gene	V gene	CDR3 protein
TRBJ2-3	TRBV6-1	ASSGKDRDTQY
TRBJ2-7	TRBV5-8	ASTPAGGGAYEQY
TRBJ2-3	TRBV28	ASSYPPCLTDTQY
TRBJ1-5	TRBV20-1	SADRRGQPQH
TRBJ1-3	TRBV30	AWGRQGGGNTIY
TRBJ2-5	TRBV6-2/TRBV6-3	ASLKRIPSEAQY
TRBJ2-5	TRBV6-1	ASSEQGQGQETQY
TRBJ2-1	TRBV14	ASGQASGVEFNEQF
TRBJ1-5	TRBV6-1	ASRNNRDGRPQH
TRBJ1-1	TRBV30	AWNDGGITEAF
TRBJ1-2	TRBV6-5	ASSYDGAEGYT
TRBJ2-5	TRBV29-1	IFEPGETQY
TRBJ2-3	TRBV11-3	ANSTAGQGDHTQY